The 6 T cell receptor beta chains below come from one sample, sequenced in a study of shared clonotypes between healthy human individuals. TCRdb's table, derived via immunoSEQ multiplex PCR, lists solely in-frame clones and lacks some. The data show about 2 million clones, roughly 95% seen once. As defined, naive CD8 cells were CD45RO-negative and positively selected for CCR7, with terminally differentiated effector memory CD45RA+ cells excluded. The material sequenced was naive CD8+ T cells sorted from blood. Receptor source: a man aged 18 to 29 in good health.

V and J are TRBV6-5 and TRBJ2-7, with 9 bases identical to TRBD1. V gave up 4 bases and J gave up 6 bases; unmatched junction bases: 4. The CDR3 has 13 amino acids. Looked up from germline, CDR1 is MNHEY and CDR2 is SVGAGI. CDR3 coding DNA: TGTGCCAGCAGTTGGGGACAGGGCCTCGAGCAGTACTTC. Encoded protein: CASSWGQGLEQYF.

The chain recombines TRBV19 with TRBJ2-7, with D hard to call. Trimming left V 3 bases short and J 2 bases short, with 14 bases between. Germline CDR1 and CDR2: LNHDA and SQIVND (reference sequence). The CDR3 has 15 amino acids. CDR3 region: CASSISVHGPYEQYF. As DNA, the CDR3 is TGTGCCAGTAGTATCTCGGTCCACGGACCCTACGAGCAGTACTTC.

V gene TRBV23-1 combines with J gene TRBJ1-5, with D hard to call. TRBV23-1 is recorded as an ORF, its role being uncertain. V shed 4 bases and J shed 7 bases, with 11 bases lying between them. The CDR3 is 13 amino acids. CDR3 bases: TGCGCCAGCAGTCGGGGAAGTCACCAGCCCCAGCATTTT. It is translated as CASSRGSHQPQHF.

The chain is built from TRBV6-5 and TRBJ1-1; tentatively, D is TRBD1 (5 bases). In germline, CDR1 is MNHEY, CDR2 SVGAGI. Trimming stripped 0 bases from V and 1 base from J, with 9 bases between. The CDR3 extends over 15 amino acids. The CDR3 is CASSYSPGPNTEAFF. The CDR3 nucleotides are TGTGCCAGCAGTTACTCTCCGGGGCCGAACACTGAAGCTTTCTTT.

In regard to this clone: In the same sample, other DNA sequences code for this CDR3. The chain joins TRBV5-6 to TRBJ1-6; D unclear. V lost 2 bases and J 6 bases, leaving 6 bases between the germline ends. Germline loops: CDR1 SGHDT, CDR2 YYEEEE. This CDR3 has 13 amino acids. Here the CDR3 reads CASSFGSNSPLHF. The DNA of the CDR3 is TGTGCCAGCAGCTTCGGGAGTAATTCACCCCTCCACTTT.

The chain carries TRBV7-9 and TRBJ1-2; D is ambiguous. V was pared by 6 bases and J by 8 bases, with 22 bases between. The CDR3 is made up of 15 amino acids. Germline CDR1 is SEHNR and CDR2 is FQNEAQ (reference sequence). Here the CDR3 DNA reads TGTGCCAGCAGTGAACAAGGCCATAATCCAGGAGGCTACACCTTC. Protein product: CASSEQGHNPGGYTF. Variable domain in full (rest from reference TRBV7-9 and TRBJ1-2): DTGVSQNPRHKITKRGQNVTFRCDPISEHNRLYWYRQTLGQGPEFLTYFQNEAQLEKSRLLSDRFSAERPKGSFSTLEIQRTEQGDSAMYLCASSEQGHNPGGYTFGSGTRLTVV.